The following is a TCR beta chain sequence with its context. Produced via immunoSEQ multiplex PCR; TCRdb's table is partial and in-frame only. The sample lists about 95,000 clones, under 90% occurring once. With ipilimumab providing CTLA-4 blockade, focal radiation was administered to patients who had chemo-refractory metastatic non-small-cell lung cancer. This entry comes from a study of radiotherapy plus CTLA-4 blockade in lung cancer. Study information: Objective response rate was over 15%; disease control rate, around 31%.

This TCR came from a human donor with non-small cell lung cancer who had stable disease on radiotherapy plus ipilimumab. Sequences were derived from peripheral blood, sampled from a patient treated with radiotherapy plus ipilimumab.

This CDR3 is CASSPRLAGSYEQYF. In DNA form, the CDR3 reads TGTGCCAGCAGCCCAAGACTAGCGGGCTCCTACGAGCAGTACTTC. The rearrangement joins TRBV14 to TRBJ2-7, with 10 bases identical to TRBD2. Germline CDR1 is SGHDN and CDR2 is FVKESK. V trimming: 4 bases; J trimming: 0 bases; junction bases outside the gene matches: 3. This CDR3 is 15 amino acids long.